This T cell receptor (beta chain) was captured by sequencing in a study of shared clonotypes between healthy human individuals. Germline V gene lookup returns CDR1 LGHNA and CDR2 YSLEER. Trimming removed 5 bases at V and 3 bases at J, with 13 bases between. The CDR3 totals 15 residues. The protocol was immunoSEQ multiplex PCR, while the TCRdb copy is restricted to in-frame clones and leaves out a portion. In the table there are roughly 1,500,000 clones, around 98% of which are singletons. The V and J genes are TRBV4-3 and TRBJ2-2; D might be TRBD1 (5 bases). The specimen was naive CD4+ T cells sorted from blood. Indicated subset: CD45RA+ positively selected. The clonotype was recovered from a young man in good health. The CDR3: CASSGRVRDTGELFF. CDR3 nucleotide sequence: TGCGCCAGCAGCGGCAGGGTCCGTGACACCGGGGAGCTGTTTTTT.